One sample yielded the 4 T cell receptor beta chains listed below, sequenced in a study of blood T cell repertoires in COVID-19. Here immunoSEQ multiplex PCR was the method, and the copy in TCRdb shows in-frame clones only, minus some. The data contain under 60,000 clones, around 80% of them singletons. Sequenced material: peripheral blood. The receptor set was obtained from a human donor in a cohort sampled during active COVID-19.

This chain uses TRBV12-3 or TRBV12-4 with TRBJ1-2, with D hard to call. V lost 7 bases and J lost 3, with 12 bases in between. This CDR3 spans 13 amino acids. The CDR3 loop reads CASTLDGDYGYTF. CDR3 DNA: TGTGCCAGCACCCTGGACGGGGACTATGGCTACACCTTC.

A single count supports this clone. V is TRBV2 and J is TRBJ1-2, with 8 bases matching TRBD1. The ends lost 6 bases at V and 6 bases at J; junction bases unmatched: 3. Germline V gene sequence: CDR1 SNHLY, CDR2 FYNNEI. There are 12 residues in the CDR3. The CDR3 sequence: CASRQGVHGYTF. The CDR3 nucleotides read TGTGCCAGCAGACAGGGGGTCCATGGCTACACCTTC.

V gene TRBV2 combines with J gene TRBJ2-1, with a possible D match to TRBD1 (6 bases). With 6 bases removed from V and 6 bases from J, the gap between germline ends came to 12 bases. Germline loops: CDR1 SNHLY, CDR2 FYNNEI. The CDR3 loop spans 13 amino acids. The CDR3 DNA is TGTGCCAGCAGGCAAGGCAGGGGCAATGAGCAGTTCTTC. It specifies CASRQGRGNEQFF. Full variable domain (outside the CDR3, taken from reference TRBV2 and TRBJ2-1): EPEVTQTPSHQVTQMGQEVILRCVPISNHLYFYWYRQILGQKVEFLVSFYNNEISEKSEIFDDQFSVERPDGSNFTLKIRSTKLEDSAMYFCASRQGRGNEQFFGPGTRLTVL.

The rearrangement uses TRBV6-2 or TRBV6-3 and TRBJ2-1; 9 positions match TRBD2. V shed 0 bases, J shed 5 bases, and the junction held 2 bases outside the gene matches. Germline V CDR1 and CDR2: MNHEY, SVGEGT. The CDR3 is made up of 15 amino acids. DNA for the CDR3: TGTGCCAGCAGTTACTCTAGCGGGGGTAACAATGAGCAGTTCTTC. This sequence encodes CASSYSSGGNNEQFF.